Listed below are T cell receptor beta chains from one sample, sequenced in a study of T cells in severe cutaneous drug reactions. TCRdb reprocessed the multiplex PCR reads and reports one entry per CDR3 protein, with no DNA. Here the sample table reports just over 20,000 distinct CDR3 sequences. Sequences were obtained from PBMCs. These receptors were collected from a human donor with toxic epidermal necrolysis, a severe cutaneous drug reaction. CDR3s include the opening cysteine and the closing phenylalanine or tryptophan. The listing skips clone size in some rows; elsewhere it reads once, few, many or a size class.

>TRBJ2-1|TRBV20-1|NA
CSADETGGLYSYNEQFF
>TRBJ2-5|TRBV5-1|NA
CASTNPTSGMGGETQYF
>TRBJ2-7|TRBV6-5|NA
CASSYVGQGDEQYF
>TRBJ1-5|TRBV11-2|NA
CASSLGPLQPQHF
>TRBJ2-4|TRBV6-6|medium-sized
CASSYTFGGAENIQYF
>TRBJ2-1|TRBV27|NA
CASSPRGFGTVRNEQFF
>TRBJ2-5|TRBV15|NA
CATSRGFEPQETQYF
>TRBJ2-3|TRBV14|NA
CASSQDLGRSTDTQYF
>TRBJ2-1|TRBV24-1|NA
CATSDLSAQASSYNEQFF
>TRBJ2-7|TRBV11-2|NA
CASSLVGLPYEQYF
>TRBJ1-5|TRBV20-1|NA
CSAREPGQGSNQPQHF
>TRBJ2-3|TRBV4-1|NA
CASSQEKDRGRRDTQYF
>TRBJ2-1|TRBV5-6|NA
CASSLAPSGSWRVDNEQFF
>TRBJ1-6|TRBV4-1|NA
CASSQVQGSLNSPLHF
>TRBJ2-2|TRBV29-1|NA
CSVAGGPGELFF
>TRBJ2-7|TRBV10-3|NA
CAISEGYEQYF
>TRBJ2-7|TRBV2|medium-sized
CASSERSASGVQYF
>TRBJ2-7|TRBV27|NA
CASSPLGGGKTYEQYF
>TRBJ2-1|TRBV6-2/TRBV6-3|medium-sized
CAISSGSSYNEQFF
>TRBJ2-5|TRBV7-9|NA
CASSQTDDTLGETQYF
>TRBJ2-2|TRBV6-5|NA
CASSYNPDRDTGELFF
>TRBJ1-1|TRBV10-2|NA
CASREGGGTEAFF
>TRBJ2-7|TRBV5-6|NA
CASNLLGAAKYEQYF
>TRBJ2-3|TRBV12-3/TRBV12-4|NA
CASMIADTQYF
>TRBJ2-7|TRBV20-1|NA
CSAPTSGRLFTYEQYF
>TRBJ2-7|TRBV6-5|NA
CASRASEGRIYEQYF
>TRBJ1-6|TRBV19|NA
CASRPLEGQGRSPLHF
>TRBJ2-7|TRBV24-1|NA
CATSAGLYYEQYF
>TRBJ2-5|TRBV10-1|NA
CASSEYFGAAETQYF
>TRBJ2-7|TRBV7-2|NA
CASSLSGTGPSYEQYF
>TRBJ1-2|TRBV20-1|NA
CSAPKAGQGLGYTF
>TRBJ2-1|TRBV4-3|NA
CASSQDRTGLNEQFF
>TRBJ2-7|TRBV7-2|NA
CASSSAGGLYEQYF
>TRBJ2-1|TRBV2|medium-sized
CASSEEGYYNEQFF
>TRBJ2-1|TRBV5-1|NA
CASSLETYEQFF
>TRBJ1-2|TRBV28|NA
CASSFQGGYGYTF
>TRBJ1-5|TRBV15|NA
CATSRDGTGVLQPQHF
>TRBJ2-7|TRBV20-1|NA
CSAREIYEQYF
>TRBJ1-1|TRBV20-1|NA
CSATTGGPNTEAFF
>TRBJ2-1|TRBV2|medium-sized
CASTAQIYNEQFF
>TRBJ2-5|TRBV2|medium-sized
CASSERGGETQYF
>TRBJ2-1|TRBV29-1|NA
CSVELGTGRVYNEQFF
>TRBJ2-7|TRBV5-1|NA
CASNPLTGVESYEQYF
>TRBJ2-1|TRBV7-3|NA
CASSLMAGGNYNEQFF
>TRBJ2-7|TRBV12-5|NA
CASGLVGHNGEQYF
>TRBJ2-1|TRBV12-5|NA
CASGDPGQGDEQFF
>TRBJ2-4|TRBV7-9|NA
CASSSWSRLAKNIQYF
>TRBJ2-7|TRBV7-9|NA
CASSLERGLAPIYEQYF
>TRBJ1-2|TRBV9|NA
CASSAGQGVSYGYTF
>TRBJ2-2|TRBV7-8|NA
CASSSTGGLTGELFF
>TRBJ2-1|TRBV2|NA
CASTGGRGVNEQFF
>TRBJ2-1|TRBV6-2/TRBV6-3|medium-sized
CASTLGGGWLYNEQFF
>TRBJ1-5|TRBV5-4|NA
CASSKDNQPQHF